Below, one T cell receptor (beta chain) is given with its context. Antigen specificity is unknown. Constant-segment primers and 5'RACE yielded cDNA libraries for TCR alpha and TCR beta, each carrying sample barcodes and UMIs. TCRdb processed the 5' RACE reads anew with MiXCR; each CDR3 protein has one entry. The data show about 430,000 distinct CDR3 sequences, about 24% seen once. This sample is drawn from a study of T-cell memory formation after mild COVID-19. CDR3 size: 15 residues. Trimming at V came to 5 bases and at J to 0 bases, leaving 3 bases not matched to a gene. Study-wide points: Clones shrinking between day 15 and 85 showed a balanced CD4/CD8 split, and those that grew later tilted toward CD4+.

This TCR was recovered from an adult woman who had mild COVID-19 (a few samples of this study predate the infection). Cell type and time point are not known. The chain carries TRBV12-3 or TRBV12-4 and TRBJ1-1; 10 positions match TRBD1. Sequenced: PBMCs or a T cell subset sorted from them (not recorded which). CDR3 sequence (DNA): TGTGCCAGCAGTCGACAGGGGGCGTTGAACACTGAAGCTTTCTTT. It translates to CASSRQGALNTEAFF.